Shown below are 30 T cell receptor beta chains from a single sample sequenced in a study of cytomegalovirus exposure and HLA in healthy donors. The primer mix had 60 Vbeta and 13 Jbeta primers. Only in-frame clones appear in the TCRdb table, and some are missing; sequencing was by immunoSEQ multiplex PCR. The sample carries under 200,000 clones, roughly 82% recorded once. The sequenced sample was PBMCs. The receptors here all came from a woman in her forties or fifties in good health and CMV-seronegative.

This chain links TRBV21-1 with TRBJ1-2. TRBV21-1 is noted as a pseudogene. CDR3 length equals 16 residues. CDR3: CASSKDLEGRDYGYTF. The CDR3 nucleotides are TGTGCCAGCAGCAAAGATTTGGAGGGCAGGGACTATGGCTACACCTTC.

This CDR3 reads CASSSGELFF. CDR3 DNA: TGTGCCAGCAGTTCTGGGGAGCTGTTTTTT. V and J are TRBV28 and TRBJ2-2, with D uncertain. The CDR3 is 10 amino acids. The V gene lost 4 bases and the J gene lost 8 bases, with 2 bases spanning the gap. Germline CDR1 and CDR2: MDHEN and SYDVKM.

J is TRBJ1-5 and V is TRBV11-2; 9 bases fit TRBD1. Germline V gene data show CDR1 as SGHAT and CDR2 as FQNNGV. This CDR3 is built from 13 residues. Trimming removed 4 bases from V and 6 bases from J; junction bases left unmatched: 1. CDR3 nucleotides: TGTGCCAGCAGCTCGACAGGGGGTCAGCCCCAGCATTTT. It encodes CASSSTGGQPQHF.

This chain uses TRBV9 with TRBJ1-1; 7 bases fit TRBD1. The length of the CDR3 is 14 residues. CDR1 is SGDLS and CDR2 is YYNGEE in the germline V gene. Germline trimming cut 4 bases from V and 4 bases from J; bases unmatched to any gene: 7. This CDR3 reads CASSQNRGSTEAFF. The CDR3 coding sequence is TGTGCCAGCAGCCAGAACAGGGGAAGCACTGAAGCTTTCTTT.

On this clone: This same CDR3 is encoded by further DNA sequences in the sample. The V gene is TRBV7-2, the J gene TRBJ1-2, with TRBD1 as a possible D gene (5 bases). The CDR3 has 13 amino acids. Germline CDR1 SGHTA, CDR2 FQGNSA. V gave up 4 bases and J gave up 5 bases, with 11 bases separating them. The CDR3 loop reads CASSSTGGYGYTF. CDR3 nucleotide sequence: TGTGCCAGCAGCTCAACCGGGGGGTATGGCTACACCTTC.

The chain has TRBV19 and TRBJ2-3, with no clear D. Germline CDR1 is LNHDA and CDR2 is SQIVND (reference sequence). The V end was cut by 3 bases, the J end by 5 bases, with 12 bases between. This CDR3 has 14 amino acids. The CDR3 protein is CASSITLNGDTQYF. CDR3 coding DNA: TGTGCCAGTAGTATTACCTTGAACGGAGATACGCAGTATTTT.

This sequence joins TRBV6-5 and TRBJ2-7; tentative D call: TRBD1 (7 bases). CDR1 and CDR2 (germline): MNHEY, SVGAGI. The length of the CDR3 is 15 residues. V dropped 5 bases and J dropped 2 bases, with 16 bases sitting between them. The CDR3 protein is CASSASQGGPYEQYF. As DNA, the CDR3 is TGTGCCAGCAGTGCCAGCCAGGGGGGACCCTACGAGCAGTACTTC.

Here the CDR3 reads CASSSLGPGGNQPQHF. The CDR3 coding sequence is TGTGCCAGTAGTTCTCTGGGGCCAGGGGGCAATCAGCCCCAGCATTTT. V and J are TRBV19 and TRBJ1-5; possibly TRBD1 for D (6 bases). V shed 5 bases and J shed 2 bases, with 16 bases lying between them. The CDR3 extends over 16 amino acids. Germline V gene lookup returns CDR1 LNHDA and CDR2 SQIVND (reference sequence).

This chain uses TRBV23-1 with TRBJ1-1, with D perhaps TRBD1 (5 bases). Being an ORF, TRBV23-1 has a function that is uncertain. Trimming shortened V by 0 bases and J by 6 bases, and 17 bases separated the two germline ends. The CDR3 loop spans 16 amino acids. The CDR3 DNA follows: TGCGCCAGCAGTCAATCGAAGACAGTAAGGGATGCTGAAGCTTTCTTT. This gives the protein CASSQSKTVRDAEAFF.

The CDR3 DNA reads as TGTGCCTGGAGTACCCCGGGGGGCTTCTATGGCTACACCTTC. Translation gives CAWSTPGGFYGYTF. The chain employs TRBV30 and TRBJ1-2; weak D call: TRBD1 (6 bases). Germline-derived CDR1 and CDR2 are GTSNPN and SVGIG (reference sequence). The V end lost 2 bases, the J end lost 4 bases, and 14 bases lay between the germline ends. This CDR3 comprises 14 residues.

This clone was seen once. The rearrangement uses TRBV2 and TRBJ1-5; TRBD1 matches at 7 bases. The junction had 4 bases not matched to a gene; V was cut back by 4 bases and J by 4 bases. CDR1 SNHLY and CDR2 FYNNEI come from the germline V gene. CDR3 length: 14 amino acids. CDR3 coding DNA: TGTGCCAGCAGTGGAGGACAGGCAAATCAGCCCCAGCATTTT. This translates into CASSGGQANQPQHF.

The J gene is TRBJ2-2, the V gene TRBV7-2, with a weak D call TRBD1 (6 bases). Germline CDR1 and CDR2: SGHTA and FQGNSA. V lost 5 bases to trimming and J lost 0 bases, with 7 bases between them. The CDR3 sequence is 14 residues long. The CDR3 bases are TGTGCCAGCAGCCGGACAGCGAACACCGGGGAGCTGTTTTTT. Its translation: CASSRTANTGELFF.

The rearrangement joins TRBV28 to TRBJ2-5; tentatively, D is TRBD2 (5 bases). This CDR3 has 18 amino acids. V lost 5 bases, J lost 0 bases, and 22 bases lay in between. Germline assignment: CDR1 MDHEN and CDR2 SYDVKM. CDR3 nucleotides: TGTGCCAGCAGTGTCCAGTACTCGAGGGCCGCTGACCAAGAGACCCAGTACTTC. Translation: CASSVQYSRAADQETQYF. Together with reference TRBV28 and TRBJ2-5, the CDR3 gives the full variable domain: DVKVTQSSRYLVKRTGEKVFLECVQDMDHENMFWYRQDPGLGLRLIYFSYDVKMKEKGDIPEGYSVSREKKERFSLILESASTNQTSMYLCASSVQYSRAADQETQYFGPGTRLLVL.

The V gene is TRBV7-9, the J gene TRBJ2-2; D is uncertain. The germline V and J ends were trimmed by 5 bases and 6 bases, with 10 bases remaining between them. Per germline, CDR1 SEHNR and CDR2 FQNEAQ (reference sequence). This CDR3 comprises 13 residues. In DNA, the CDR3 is TGTGCCAGCAGCCGACCGGGTTCCGGGGAGCTGTTTTTT. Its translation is CASSRPGSGELFF.

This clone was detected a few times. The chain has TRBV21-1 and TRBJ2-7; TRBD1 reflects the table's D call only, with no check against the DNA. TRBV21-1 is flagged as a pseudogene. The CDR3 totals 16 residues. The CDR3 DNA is TGTGCCAGCAGCTCGTTGGACAGAGACCTAAACTACGAGCAGTACTTC. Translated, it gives CASSSLDRDLNYEQYF.

The CDR3 sequence: CASSTTGNTEAFF. The CDR3, as DNA: TGTGCCAGTAGTACCACAGGGAACACTGAAGCTTTCTTT. The genes are TRBV19 and TRBJ1-1; D is perhaps TRBD1 (5 bases). The ends were cut back, 4 bases at V and 1 base at J, with 7 bases in the middle. The length of the CDR3 is 13 residues. CDR1 is LNHDA and CDR2 is SQIVND in the germline V gene (reference sequence).

CDR3 sequence: CASRTDRAGEAFF. The CDR3 bases are TGTGCCAGCAGGACCGACAGGGCGGGTGAAGCTTTCTTT. V is TRBV6-5 and J is TRBJ1-1, with 7 positions matching TRBD1. The trim removed 6 bases at V and 7 bases at J, leaving 8 bases unmatched. Germline CDR1 MNHEY, CDR2 SVGAGI. This CDR3 is 13 amino acids long.

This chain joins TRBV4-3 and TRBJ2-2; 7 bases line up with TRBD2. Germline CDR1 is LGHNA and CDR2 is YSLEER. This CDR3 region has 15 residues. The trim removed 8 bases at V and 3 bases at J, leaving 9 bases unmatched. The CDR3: CASGLGGRYTGELFF. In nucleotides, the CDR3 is TGCGCCAGCGGCCTCGGGGGGAGGTACACCGGGGAGCTGTTTTTT.

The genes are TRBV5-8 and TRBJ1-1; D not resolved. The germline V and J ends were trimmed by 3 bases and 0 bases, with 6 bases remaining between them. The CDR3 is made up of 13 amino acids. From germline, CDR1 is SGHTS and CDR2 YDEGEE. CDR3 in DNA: TGTGCCAGCAGCTCTCGTGTGAACACTGAAGCTTTCTTT. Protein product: CASSSRVNTEAFF.

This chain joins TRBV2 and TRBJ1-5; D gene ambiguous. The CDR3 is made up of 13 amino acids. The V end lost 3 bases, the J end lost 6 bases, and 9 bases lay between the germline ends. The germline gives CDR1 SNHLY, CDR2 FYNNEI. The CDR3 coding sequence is TGTGCCAGCAGTGATGAGGCCGGTCAGCCCCAGCATTTT. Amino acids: CASSDEAGQPQHF.

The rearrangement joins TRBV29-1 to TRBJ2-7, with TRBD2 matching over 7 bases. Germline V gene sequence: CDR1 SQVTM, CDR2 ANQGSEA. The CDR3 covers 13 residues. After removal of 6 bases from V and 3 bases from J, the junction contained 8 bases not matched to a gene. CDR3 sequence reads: CSVPGTTNYEQYF. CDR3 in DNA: TGCAGCGTACCCGGGACTACGAACTACGAGCAGTACTTC.

In DNA form, the CDR3 reads TGTGCCAGCACCAGGGCGGGAGGGATGACCGGGGAGCTGTTTTTT. Translating it yields CASTRAGGMTGELFF. This chain uses TRBV28 with TRBJ2-2; 9 bases align to TRBD2. The germline gives CDR1 MDHEN, CDR2 SYDVKM. With V trimmed by 7 bases and J by 5 bases, 8 bases remained unmatched. The length of the CDR3 is 15 residues.

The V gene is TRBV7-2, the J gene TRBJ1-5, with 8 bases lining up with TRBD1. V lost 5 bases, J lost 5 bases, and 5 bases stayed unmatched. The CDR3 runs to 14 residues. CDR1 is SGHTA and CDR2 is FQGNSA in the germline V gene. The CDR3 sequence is CASSGTGGDQPQHF. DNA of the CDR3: TGTGCCAGCAGCGGTACAGGGGGTGATCAGCCCCAGCATTTT.

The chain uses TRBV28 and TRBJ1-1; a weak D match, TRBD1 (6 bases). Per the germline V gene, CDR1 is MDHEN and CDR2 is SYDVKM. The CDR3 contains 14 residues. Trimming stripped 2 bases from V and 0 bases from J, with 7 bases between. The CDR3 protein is CASSLRDMNTEAFF. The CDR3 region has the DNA TGTGCCAGCAGTTTAAGGGACATGAACACTGAAGCTTTCTTT.

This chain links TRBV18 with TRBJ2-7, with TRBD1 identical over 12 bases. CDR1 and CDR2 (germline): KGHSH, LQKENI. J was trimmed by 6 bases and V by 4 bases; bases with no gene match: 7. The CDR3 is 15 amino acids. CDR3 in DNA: TGTGCCAGCTCACTACCGGGACAGGGGGCCATCGAGCAGTACTTC. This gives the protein CASSLPGQGAIEQYF.

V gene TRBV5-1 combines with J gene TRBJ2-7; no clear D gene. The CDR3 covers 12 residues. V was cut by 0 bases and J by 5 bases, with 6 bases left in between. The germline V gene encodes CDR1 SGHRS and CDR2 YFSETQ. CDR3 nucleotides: TGCGCCAGCAGCTTGGGTACAGACGAGCAGTACTTC. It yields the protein CASSLGTDEQYF.

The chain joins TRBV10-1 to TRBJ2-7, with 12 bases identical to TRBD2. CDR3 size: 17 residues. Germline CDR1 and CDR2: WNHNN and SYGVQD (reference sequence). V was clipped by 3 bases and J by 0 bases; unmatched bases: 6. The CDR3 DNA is TGCGCCAGCAGTGACGGACTAGCGGGGTCGAGCTCCTACGAGCAGTACTTC. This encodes CASSDGLAGSSSYEQYF.

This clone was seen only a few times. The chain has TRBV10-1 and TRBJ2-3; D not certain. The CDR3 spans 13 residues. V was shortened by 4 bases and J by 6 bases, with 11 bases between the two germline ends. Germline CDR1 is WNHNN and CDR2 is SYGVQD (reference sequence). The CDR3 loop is CASSGAEWDTQYF. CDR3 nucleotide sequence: TGCGCCAGCAGTGGGGCAGAATGGGATACGCAGTATTTT.

The DNA of the CDR3 is TGCGCCAGCAGCCCAATAGCGGAAAGCACAGATACGCAGTATTTT. The encoded protein is CASSPIAESTDTQYF. V usage is TRBV5-1 and J usage is TRBJ2-3; TRBD2 is a possible D gene (6 bases). CDR1 is SGHRS and CDR2 is YFSETQ in the germline V gene. CDR3 length: 15 residues. The V gene lost 4 bases and the J gene lost 0 bases, with 12 bases spanning the gap.

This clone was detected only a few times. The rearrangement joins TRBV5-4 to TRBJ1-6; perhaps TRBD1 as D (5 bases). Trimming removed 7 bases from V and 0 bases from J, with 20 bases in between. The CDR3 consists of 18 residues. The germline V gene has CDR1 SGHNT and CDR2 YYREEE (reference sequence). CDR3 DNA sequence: TGTGCCAGCGGCTCAACTAAGTCGGGGGGCTCCTATAATTCACCCCTCCACTTT. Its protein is CASGSTKSGGSYNSPLHF.